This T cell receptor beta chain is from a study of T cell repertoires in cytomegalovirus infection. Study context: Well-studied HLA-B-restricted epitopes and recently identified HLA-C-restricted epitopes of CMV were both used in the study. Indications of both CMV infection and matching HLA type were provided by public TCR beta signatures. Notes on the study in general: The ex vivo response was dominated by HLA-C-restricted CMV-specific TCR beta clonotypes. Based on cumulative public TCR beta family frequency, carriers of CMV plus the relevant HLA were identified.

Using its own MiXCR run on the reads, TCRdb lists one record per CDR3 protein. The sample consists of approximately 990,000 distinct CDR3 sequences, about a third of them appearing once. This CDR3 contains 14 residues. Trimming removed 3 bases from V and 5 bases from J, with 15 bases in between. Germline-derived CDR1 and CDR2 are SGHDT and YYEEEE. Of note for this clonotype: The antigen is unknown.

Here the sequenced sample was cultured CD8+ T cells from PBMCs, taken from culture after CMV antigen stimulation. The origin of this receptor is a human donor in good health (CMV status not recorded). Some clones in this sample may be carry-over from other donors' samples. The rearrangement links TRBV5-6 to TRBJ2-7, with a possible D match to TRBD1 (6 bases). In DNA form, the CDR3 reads TGTGCCAGCAGCTCTAATGGGGGCTACAACGAGCAGTACTTC. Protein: CASSSNGGYNEQYF.